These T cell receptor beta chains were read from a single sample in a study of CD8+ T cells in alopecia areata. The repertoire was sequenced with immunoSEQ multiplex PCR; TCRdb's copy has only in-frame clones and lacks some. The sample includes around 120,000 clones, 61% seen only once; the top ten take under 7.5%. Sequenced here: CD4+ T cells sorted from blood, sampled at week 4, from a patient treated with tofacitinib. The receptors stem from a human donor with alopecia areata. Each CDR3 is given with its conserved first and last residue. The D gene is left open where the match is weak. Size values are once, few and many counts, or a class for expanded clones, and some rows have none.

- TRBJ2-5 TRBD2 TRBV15 CATSRVSGREGETQYF TGTGCCACCAGCAGAGTTAGCGGGAGGGAGGGGGAGACCCAGTACTTC
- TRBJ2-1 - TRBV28 CASIGGVSYNEQFF TGTGCCAGCATCGGGGGTGTGTCCTACAATGAGCAGTTCTTC
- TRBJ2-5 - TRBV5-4 CASSPGPSGETQYF TGTGCCAGCAGCCCGGGACCCAGCGGGGAGACCCAGTACTTC
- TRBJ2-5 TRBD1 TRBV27 CASSLGTGNQETQYF TGTGCCAGCAGTTTAGGGACAGGGAATCAAGAGACCCAGTACTTC
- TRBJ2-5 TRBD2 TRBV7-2 CASSLARTSGAAETQYF TGTGCCAGCAGCTTAGCGCGTACTAGCGGGGCGGCGGAGACCCAGTACTTC
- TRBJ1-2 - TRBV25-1 CASSELDANNYGYTF TGTGCCAGCAGTGAATTAGACGCGAACAACTATGGCTACACCTTC
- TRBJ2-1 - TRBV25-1 CASSEPGESYNEQFF TGTGCCAGCAGTGAACCAGGGGAGTCCTACAATGAGCAGTTCTTC
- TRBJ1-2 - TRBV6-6 CASTPREGFNYGYTF TGTGCCAGCACCCCCAGAGAGGGGTTTAACTATGGCTACACCTTC
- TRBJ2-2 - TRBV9 CASSVDLRSAGELFF TGTGCCAGCAGCGTAGACCTTCGTTCAGCCGGGGAGCTGTTTTTT
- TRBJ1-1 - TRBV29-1 CSVEVDRNTEAFF TGCAGCGTTGAAGTCGACAGGAACACTGAAGCTTTCTTT
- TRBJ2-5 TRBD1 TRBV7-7 CASSLNRGQETQYF TGTGCCAGCAGCTTAAACAGGGGCCAAGAGACCCAGTACTTC
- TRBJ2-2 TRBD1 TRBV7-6 CASSLPRQGAGELFF TGTGCCAGCAGCCTACCTAGACAGGGTGCCGGGGAGCTGTTTTTT
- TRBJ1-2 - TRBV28 CASSQRPRDYGYTF TGTGCCAGCAGTCAACGCCCCAGGGACTATGGCTACACCTTC
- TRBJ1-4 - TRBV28 CASSSRGLGEKLFF TGTGCCAGCAGTTCAAGGGGTTTGGGTGAAAAACTGTTTTTT
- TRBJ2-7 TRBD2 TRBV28 CASIRTGLAGVQYEQYF TGTGCCAGCATCAGGACGGGACTAGCGGGAGTTCAGTACGAGCAGTACTTC
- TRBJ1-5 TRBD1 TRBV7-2 CASSLNRGQNQPQHF TGTGCCAGCAGCTTGAACAGGGGGCAAAATCAGCCCCAGCATTTT
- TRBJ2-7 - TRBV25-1 CASSERSVPPYEQYF TGTGCCAGCAGTGAGAGGTCAGTCCCGCCCTACGAGCAGTACTTC
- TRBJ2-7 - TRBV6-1 CASSVGSSDSFYEQYF TGTGCCAGCAGTGTTGGTTCATCGGATTCGTTCTACGAGCAGTACTTC
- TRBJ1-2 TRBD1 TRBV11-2 CASTPDPGQGKGYTF TGTGCCAGCACCCCAGACCCGGGACAGGGAAAGGGCTACACCTTC
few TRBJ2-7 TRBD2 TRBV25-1 CASSDSGGGYEQYF TGTGCCAGCAGTGATAGCGGGGGGGGCTACGAGCAGTACTTC
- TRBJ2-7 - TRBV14 CASSQGHEQYF TGTGCCAGCAGCCAAGGACACGAGCAGTACTTC
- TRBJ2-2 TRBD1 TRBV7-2 CASSLAQGAIGGELFF TGTGCCAGCAGCTTAGCACAGGGGGCTATCGGCGGGGAGCTGTTTTTT
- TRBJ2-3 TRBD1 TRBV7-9 CASSPGQGAADTQYF TGTGCCAGCAGCCCGGGACAGGGGGCCGCAGATACGCAGTATTTT
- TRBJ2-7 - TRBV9 CASSSRFFEQYF TGTGCCAGCAGCTCCCGATTTTTCGAGCAGTACTTC
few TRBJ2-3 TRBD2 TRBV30 CARTSGIRTDTQYF TGTGCCCGGACTAGCGGGATCCGCACAGATACGCAGTATTTT
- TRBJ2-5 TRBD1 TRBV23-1 CASSQPGRGMILETQYF TGCGCCAGCAGTCAACCGGGCAGGGGGATGATATTAGAGACCCAGTACTTC
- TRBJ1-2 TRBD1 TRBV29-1 CSARTLRDRGGYGYTF TGCAGCGCCCGAACCCTGCGGGACAGGGGAGGCTATGGCTACACCTTC
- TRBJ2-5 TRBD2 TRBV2 CASSEGGTGGTRETQYF TGTGCCAGCAGTGAAGGTGGAACGGGGGGAACTCGAGAGACCCAGTACTTC
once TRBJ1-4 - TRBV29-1 CSVAARAANEKLFF TGCAGCGTTGCAGCCAGGGCGGCTAATGAAAAACTGTTTTTT
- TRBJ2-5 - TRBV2 CASSESSAEETQYF TGTGCCAGCAGTGAATCTAGCGCGGAAGAGACCCAGTACTTC
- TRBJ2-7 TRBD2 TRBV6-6 CASVAREFNEQYF TGTGCCAGCGTCGCGCGGGAGTTTAACGAGCAGTACTTC
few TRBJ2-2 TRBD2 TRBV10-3 CAISDSVSSGRTGELFF TGTGCCATCAGTGACTCCGTGTCTAGCGGGAGAACCGGGGAGCTGTTTTTT